The clone carrying this T cell receptor (beta chain) was seen just once. CDR3 length equals 16 residues. V gave up 3 bases and J gave up 3 bases; unmatched junction bases: 6. CDR1 is KGHSH, CDR2 LQKENI, per germline. This sample was taken from a study of control samples from healthy donors and cancer patients. The method was immunoSEQ multiplex PCR; TCRdb's version includes in-frame clones alone and lacks a portion of them. Of some 190,000 clones in the sample, roughly nine tenths were seen once. The sequence was collected from a man under 40 in good health. This chain connects TRBV18 to TRBJ2-1; 9 bases are shared with TRBD1. Sequencing was carried out using blood. The CDR3 DNA reads TGTGCCAGCTCACCTATCCCGGGACAGGGCTACAATGAGCAGTTCTTC. Its translation is CASSPIPGQGYNEQFF.